A single sample is the source of the 18 T cell receptor beta chains below, sequenced in a study of blood T cell repertoires in COVID-19. Only in-frame clones appear in the TCRdb table, and some are missing; sequencing was by immunoSEQ multiplex PCR. This sample has some 99,000 clones; more than 70% occur once, and the top ten carry 24%. The sequenced material came from peripheral blood. Receptors were obtained from a man aged 65 to 85 with acute or convalescent COVID-19.

The chain employs TRBV2 and TRBJ1-2, with 7 bases identical to TRBD1. Germline trimming cut 6 bases from V and 2 bases from J; bases unmatched to any gene: 3. This CDR3 region has 13 residues. Germline CDR1 is SNHLY and CDR2 is FYNNEI. The CDR3, as DNA: TGTGCCAGCAGACAACAGGGGAACTATGGCTACACCTTC. Translating gives CASRQQGNYGYTF.

The J gene is TRBJ2-3, the V gene TRBV5-1; 7 bases align to TRBD2. The CDR3 has 16 amino acids. V lost 4 bases and J lost 0; bases outside the gene matches: 8. Germline lookup yields CDR1 SGHRS and CDR2 YFSETQ. The CDR3 is CASSRTSASSTDTQYF. CDR3 nucleotide sequence: TGCGCCAGCAGCCGAACTAGCGCGAGTAGCACAGATACGCAGTATTTT.

The chain employs TRBV19 and TRBJ2-7; 10 bases fit TRBD2. CDR3 size: 15 residues. Per germline, CDR1 LNHDA and CDR2 SQIVND (reference sequence). J gave up 3 bases and V 7 bases, and 9 bases lay outside the gene matches. This CDR3 is CASTEGASGSYEQYF. CDR3 in DNA: TGTGCCAGTACCGAGGGGGCTAGCGGGAGCTACGAGCAGTACTTC.

The rearrangement uses TRBV19 and TRBJ1-2, with 7 nucleotides matching TRBD1. This CDR3 has 13 residues. Germline values: CDR1 LNHDA, CDR2 SQIVND (reference sequence). With 5 bases clipped from V and 8 bases from J, the junction kept 8 bases outside the gene matches. The chain's CDR3 is CASSPQGQIGYTF. The CDR3 DNA is TGTGCCAGTAGTCCCCAGGGACAGATAGGCTACACCTTC.

The chain is built from TRBV28 and TRBJ2-7; a weak D match, TRBD1 (5 bases). Between the trimmed V and J ends, which lost 2 bases and 11 bases, there was a span of 16 bases. CDR1 is MDHEN and CDR2 is SYDVKM in the germline V gene. The length of the CDR3 is 13 residues. The CDR3 loop reads CASSLPGKGEEYF. The DNA for the CDR3 is TGTGCCAGCAGTTTACCCGGTAAAGGGGAAGAGTACTTC.

The chain recombines TRBV2 with TRBJ1-5; 7 bases align to TRBD1. The CDR3 loop spans 14 amino acids. Germline CDR1 and CDR2: SNHLY and FYNNEI. Losses at the gene ends were 6 bases for V and 3 bases for J; bases not matched to a gene: 5. This CDR3 reads CASRAGTDNQPQHF. For the CDR3, the DNA is TGTGCCAGCAGGGCCGGGACAGACAATCAGCCCCAGCATTTT.

The rearrangement uses TRBV27 and TRBJ1-3; D possibly corresponds to TRBD1 (6 bases). Trimming took 4 bases from V and 0 from J, leaving 13 bases between them. CDR1 and CDR2 (germline): MNHEY, SMNVEV (reference sequence). CDR3 length: 16 amino acids. CDR3 region: CASSSGTPSSGNTIYF. The CDR3 DNA follows: TGTGCCAGCAGTTCCGGGACACCGAGCTCTGGAAACACCATATATTTT.

The chain couples TRBV3-1 (or the pseudogene TRBV3-2) to TRBJ2-7, with 7 bases aligning to TRBD2. The germline CDR1 and CDR2 sequences are LGHDT and YNNKEL (reference sequence). Trimming at V came to 1 base and at J to 0 bases, leaving 6 bases not matched to a gene. This CDR3 comprises 16 residues. For the CDR3, the DNA is TGTGCCAGCAGCCAAGGCAGCGGGAAGCTCTCCTACGAGCAGTACTTC. Protein: CASSQGSGKLSYEQYF.

V gene TRBV4-1 combines with J gene TRBJ2-2; D not certain. Germline CDR1 MGHRA, CDR2 YSYEKL. With 1 base removed from V and 6 bases from J, the gap between germline ends came to 9 bases. This CDR3 has 14 residues. CDR3 nucleotide sequence: TGCGCCAGCAGCCAAGCTTCGGCGGCCGGGGAGCTGTTTTTT. Translating gives CASSQASAAGELFF.

In its sample, this clone was seen a few times. The CDR3, as DNA: TGTGCCAGCAGTCTACCCGCAGGGGGAAGGAAAGCTTTCTTT. This translates into CASSLPAGGRKAFF. This chain links TRBV28 with TRBJ1-1; 7 bases agree with TRBD1. V shed 5 bases, J shed 9 bases, and the junction held 12 bases outside the gene matches. CDR1 is MDHEN and CDR2 is SYDVKM in the germline V gene. The CDR3 is made up of 14 amino acids.

The chain combines TRBV5-6 with TRBJ1-5; D may be TRBD1 (5 bases). The length of the CDR3 is 15 residues. The V end was cut by 0 bases, the J end by 11 bases, with 18 bases between. CDR1 and CDR2 from the germline V gene are SGHDT and YYEEEE. The CDR3: CASSLGGGAGKTQHF. CDR3 coding DNA: TGTGCCAGCAGCTTGGGGGGAGGGGCGGGGAAGACCCAGCATTTT.

The chain recombines TRBV9 with TRBJ2-5; 8 bases are a match to TRBD2. Per the germline V gene, CDR1 is SGDLS and CDR2 is YYNGEE. This CDR3 comprises 15 residues. With V trimmed by 0 bases and J by 4 bases, 5 bases remained unmatched. CDR3 coding DNA: TGTGCCAGCAGCGTAGGAAGTCGGGAGGGAGAGACCCAGTACTTC. Protein: CASSVGSREGETQYF.

The chain is built from TRBV7-2 and TRBJ2-7; 10 bases are a match to TRBD1. Germline lookup yields CDR1 SGHTA and CDR2 FQGNSA. Trimming removed 5 bases from V and 6 bases from J; junction bases left unmatched: 7. The CDR3 runs to 14 residues. CDR3 region: CASSKDRGGLEQYF. In DNA, the CDR3 is TGTGCCAGCAGCAAGGACAGGGGGGGGCTCGAGCAGTACTTC.

DNA of the CDR3: TGTGCCAGCAGCCCAGGGGACGGAAGCTACGAGCAGTACTTC. It codes for CASSPGDGSYEQYF. The chain links TRBV7-2 to TRBJ2-7; the D gene is possibly TRBD1 (6 bases). CDR1 SGHTA and CDR2 FQGNSA come from the germline V gene. V was trimmed by 5 bases and J by 3 bases, leaving 14 bases between them. CDR3 size: 14 residues. Full variable domain (rest looked up from reference TRBV7-2 and TRBJ2-7): GAGVSQSPSNKVTEKGKDVELRCDPISGHTALYWYRQSLGQGLEFLIYFQGNSAPDKSGLPSDRFSAERTGGSVSTLTIQRTQQEDSAVYLCASSPGDGSYEQYFGPGTRLTVT.

Ten or more counts support this clone. The chain employs TRBV5-1 and TRBJ1-4, with 7 positions matching TRBD1. Germline trimming cut 5 bases from V and 5 bases from J; bases unmatched to any gene: 3. The length of the CDR3 is 13 residues. Germline V CDR1 and CDR2: SGHRS, YFSETQ. The chain's CDR3 is CASSDRVNEKLFF. In DNA, the CDR3 is TGCGCCAGCAGTGACAGGGTAAATGAAAAACTGTTTTTT.

This clone came up a few times. The rearrangement links TRBV9 to TRBJ2-7, with TRBD1 identical over 8 bases. CDR1 and CDR2 (germline): SGDLS, YYNGEE. Unmatched junction bases numbered 5, after V lost 3 bases and J lost 3 bases. This CDR3 comprises 14 residues. The DNA of the CDR3 is TGTGCCAGCAGCGCAGGGACAGGCGACTACGAGCAGTACTTC. This sequence encodes CASSAGTGDYEQYF.

This chain links TRBV6-5 with TRBJ2-1; the D gene is possibly TRBD1 (6 bases). V lost 2 bases, J lost 10 bases, and 9 bases lay in between. The CDR3 totals 12 residues. Per germline, CDR1 MNHEY and CDR2 SVGAGI. Written as DNA, the CDR3 is TGTGCCAGCAGTTACGCCGGGACAGAGCAGTTCTTC. Its translation is CASSYAGTEQFF.

The genes are TRBV7-6 and TRBJ2-7; 7 bases are a match to TRBD1. The CDR3 runs 15 residues. Germline CDR1 SGHVS, CDR2 FNYEAQ. Trimming removed 0 bases from V and 2 bases from J; junction bases left unmatched: 4. CDR3 in amino acids: CASSLASTGTYEQYF. CDR3 nucleotide sequence: TGTGCCAGCAGCTTAGCCTCGACAGGGACCTACGAGCAGTACTTC.